This TCR beta chain is from a study of metastatic and nonmetastatic thyroid tumors. The overall study: Repertoires of blood and of tissue (tumor or nodule) from malignant and benign thyroid patients were compared.

Every patient underwent thyroid surgery untreated. CDR3 length: 18 amino acids. CDR1 and CDR2 (germline): LNHDA, SQIVND (reference sequence). The V gene lost 8 bases and the J gene lost 0 bases, with 25 bases spanning the gap. Via MiXCR, TCRdb re-called the PCR reads. This sample carries almost 70,000 clones, approximately 14% of them seen once, and the ten largest clones take just over 6.5%. This clone was found many times. Material: blood. This sequence originates from a male donor with papillary thyroid cancer or a benign thyroid nodule (not recorded which). Some clones in this sample may be carry-over from other donors' samples. This chain uses TRBV19 with TRBJ1-1; D is uncertain. CDR3 region: CASAVSGLRMSMNTEAFF. CDR3 nucleotides: TGTGCCAGTGCCGTATCGGGCCTTCGGATGTCGATGAACACTGAAGCTTTCTTT.